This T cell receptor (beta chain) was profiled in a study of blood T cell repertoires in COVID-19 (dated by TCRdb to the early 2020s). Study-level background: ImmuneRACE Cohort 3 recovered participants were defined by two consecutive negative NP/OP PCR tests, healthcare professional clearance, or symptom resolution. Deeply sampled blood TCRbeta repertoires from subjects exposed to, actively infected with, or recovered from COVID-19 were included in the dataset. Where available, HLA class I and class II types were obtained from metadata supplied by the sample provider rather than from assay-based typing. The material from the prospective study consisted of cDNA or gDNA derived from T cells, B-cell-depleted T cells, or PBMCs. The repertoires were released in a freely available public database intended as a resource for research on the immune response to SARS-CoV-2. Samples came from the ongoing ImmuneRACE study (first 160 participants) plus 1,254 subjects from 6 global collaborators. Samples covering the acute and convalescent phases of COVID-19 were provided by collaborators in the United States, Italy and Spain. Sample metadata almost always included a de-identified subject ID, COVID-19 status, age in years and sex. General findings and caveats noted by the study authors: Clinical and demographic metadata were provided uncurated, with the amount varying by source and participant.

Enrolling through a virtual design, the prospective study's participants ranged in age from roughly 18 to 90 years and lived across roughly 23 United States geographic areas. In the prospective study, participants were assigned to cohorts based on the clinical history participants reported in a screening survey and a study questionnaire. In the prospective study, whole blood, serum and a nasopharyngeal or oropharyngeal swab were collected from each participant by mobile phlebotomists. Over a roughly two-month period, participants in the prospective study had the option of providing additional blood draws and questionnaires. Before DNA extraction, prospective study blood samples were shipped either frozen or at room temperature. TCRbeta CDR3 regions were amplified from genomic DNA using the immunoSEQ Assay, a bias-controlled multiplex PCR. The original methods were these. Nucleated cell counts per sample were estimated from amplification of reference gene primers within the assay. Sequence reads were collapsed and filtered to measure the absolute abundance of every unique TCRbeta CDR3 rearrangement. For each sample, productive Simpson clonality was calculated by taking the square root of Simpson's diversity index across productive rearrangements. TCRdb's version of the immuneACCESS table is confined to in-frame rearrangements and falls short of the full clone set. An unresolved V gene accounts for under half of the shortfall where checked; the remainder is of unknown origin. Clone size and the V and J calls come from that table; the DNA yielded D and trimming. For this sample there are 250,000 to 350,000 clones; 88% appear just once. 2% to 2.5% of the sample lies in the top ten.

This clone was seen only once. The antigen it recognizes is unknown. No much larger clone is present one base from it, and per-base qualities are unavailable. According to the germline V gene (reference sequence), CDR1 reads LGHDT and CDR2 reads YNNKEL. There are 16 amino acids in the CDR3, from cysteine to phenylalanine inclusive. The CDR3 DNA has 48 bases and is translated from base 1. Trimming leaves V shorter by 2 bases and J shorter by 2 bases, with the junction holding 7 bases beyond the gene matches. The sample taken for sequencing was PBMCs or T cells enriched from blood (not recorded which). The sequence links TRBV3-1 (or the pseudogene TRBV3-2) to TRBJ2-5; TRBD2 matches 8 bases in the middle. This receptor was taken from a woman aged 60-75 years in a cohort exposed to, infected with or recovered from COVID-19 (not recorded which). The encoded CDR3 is CASSQPGLAQQETQYF. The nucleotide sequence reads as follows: TGTGCCAGCAGCCAACCCGGACTAGCCCAGCAAGAGACCCAGTACTTC.